This record covers a single T cell receptor beta chain. This CDR3 is 15 amino acids long. Germline-derived CDR1 and CDR2 are LGHDT and YNNKEL (reference sequence). The V gene end was trimmed by 5 bases and the J gene end by 6 bases; junction bases not matched to a gene: 9. This sample stems from a study of blood T cell repertoires in COVID-19. Background on the study: Spain, Italy and the United States supplied samples that represented acute and convalescent COVID-19. T cells, B-cell-depleted T cells, or PBMCs provided the cDNA or gDNA that served as material.

In the original workflow: Using reference gene primer amplification, nucleated cell counts were estimated. TCRdb's table, derived via immunoSEQ multiplex PCR, lists solely in-frame clones and lacks some. From that table come the V and J calls and clone size; the DNA was used to work out D and trimming. Of about 69,000 clones in the sample, just over 90% were seen once. The chain carries TRBV3-1 (or the pseudogene TRBV3-2) and TRBJ2-1; 8 bases map to TRBD2. Material: peripheral blood. This TCR came from a woman younger than 30 with acute or convalescent COVID-19. This CDR3 is CASSSTLAGINEQFF. The CDR3 DNA follows: TGTGCCAGCAGCTCAACCTTAGCGGGAATCAATGAGCAGTTCTTC.